These T cell receptor beta chains were read from a single sample in a study of OX40 agonist ivuxolimab in advanced cancers. Using immunoSEQ multiplex PCR, the repertoire was profiled, and TCRdb retains in-frame clones only, with some absent. The table has 62,000 or so clones, around four fifths seen once. Sequences were derived from CD4+ or CD8+ T cells sorted from blood, sampled in a trial of the OX40 agonist ivuxolimab. These receptors originate from an adult with an advanced solid tumor such as melanoma, head and neck, liver or kidney cancer. CDR3s include the opening cysteine and the closing phenylalanine or tryptophan. Each record gives: V gene, J gene, clone size, D gene, CDR3 DNA, CDR3 protein. The D gene is left open where the match is weak. Only some rows state a clone size, as once, few, many or a class for expanded clones.

TRBV7-9,TRBJ2-7,once,TRBD2,TGTGCCAGCAGCTTAGGCTGGGGAGGGGTTTCCTACGAGCAGTACTTC,CASSLGWGGVSYEQYF
TRBV30,TRBJ2-5,once,TRBD2,TGTGCCTGGCAGCGGGGGGACGGTGAGACCCAGTACTTC,CAWQRGDGETQYF
TRBV5-4,TRBJ2-4,NA,TRBD1,TGTGCCAGCAGCTTGGCCGGGACAGGGATTTCTTTACTCGCCAAAAACATTCAGTACTTC,CASSLAGTGISLLAKNIQYF
TRBV4-2,TRBJ2-2,NA,NA,TGTGCCAGCAGCCAAGTTGCCGTTTCCGGGGAGCTGTTTTTT,CASSQVAVSGELFF
TRBV28,TRBJ2-1,NA,NA,TGTGCCAGCAATGGGGGGGCCGTCTACAATGAGCAGTTCTTC,CASNGGAVYNEQFF
TRBV9,TRBJ1-3,few,NA,TGTGCCAGCAGCTCCGGAGGGGGGGGACTCGGAAACACCATATATTTT,CASSSGGGGLGNTIYF
TRBV7-6,TRBJ2-1,NA,NA,TGTGCCAGCAGTCAAACCTATTGGGATGAGCAGTTCTTC,CASSQTYWDEQFF
TRBV5-6,TRBJ2-7,NA,NA,TGTGCCAGCAGCTTGGGCAGGGTCACCTACGAGCAGTACTTC,CASSLGRVTYEQYF
TRBV7-9,TRBJ1-3,NA,NA,TGTGCCAGCAGCTCGCTGGGTGACTCTGGAAACACCATATATTTT,CASSSLGDSGNTIYF
TRBV28,TRBJ2-7,NA,TRBD2,TGTGCCAGCAGTTTTAGAACTAGCGGGAGGCCCTTCTACGAGCAGTACTTC,CASSFRTSGRPFYEQYF
TRBV27,TRBJ2-1,NA,TRBD1,TGTGCCAGCGGGGGACAGTACAATGAGCAGTTCTTC,CASGGQYNEQFF
TRBV7-8,TRBJ2-1,NA,TRBD2,TGTGCCAGCAGCGAGCGGGCGGGAGGCTCCTACAATGAGCAGTTCTTC,CASSERAGGSYNEQFF
TRBV5-1,TRBJ2-1,NA,TRBD2,TGCGCCAGCAGGACTAGCGGGAACAATGAGCAGTTCTTC,CASRTSGNNEQFF
TRBV6-6,TRBJ2-2,once,NA,TGTGCCAGCAGTTACTCCGGTTCCGGGGAGCTGTTTTTT,CASSYSGSGELFF
TRBV6-5,TRBJ1-5,NA,NA,TGTGCCAGCAGCCAACCGGGGGTAAATCAGCCCCAGCATTTT,CASSQPGVNQPQHF
TRBV18,TRBJ2-1,NA,NA,TGTGCCAGCTCGCTACAGGGTGGCCCCTTGAGCAATGAGCAGTTCTTC,CASSLQGGPLSNEQFF
TRBV7-9,TRBJ2-7,NA,NA,TGTGCCAGCAGCTTGCAGAAAATGCAGAGGGAGCAGTACTTC,CASSLQKMQREQYF
TRBV4-1,TRBJ2-5,NA,TRBD1,TGCGCCAGCAGCCAAGGGGCAGGGGGCTCCCAAGAGACCCAGTACTTC,CASSQGAGGSQETQYF
TRBV11-2,TRBJ1-1,NA,NA,TGTGCCAGCAGCCCCATACGTTCCATGAACACTGAAGCTTTCTTT,CASSPIRSMNTEAFF
TRBV14,TRBJ2-7,NA,TRBD2,TGTGCCAGCAGCCAAGGACCGGGAGGGGCTTACGAGCAGTACTTC,CASSQGPGGAYEQYF
TRBV30,TRBJ2-3,NA,NA,TGTGCCTGGAGTGGGGCACCAGATACGCAGTATTTT,CAWSGAPDTQYF
TRBV2,TRBJ2-5,NA,TRBD1,TGTGCCAGCAGCTACAGGGGGGAGGAGACCCAGTACTTC,CASSYRGEETQYF
TRBV28,TRBJ1-4,NA,NA,TGTGCCAGCAGACGGAATGAAAAACTGTTTTTT,CASRRNEKLFF